This TCR beta chain was recovered during a study of blood T cell repertoires in COVID-19. Study context: Both acute and convalescent COVID-19 samples were obtained from the United States, Italy and Spain.

Per the authors' pipeline: Nucleated cell counts were estimated from reference gene primer amplification. Sequencing used immunoSEQ multiplex PCR; TCRdb keeps in-frame clones, though not all of them. The V and J calls and clone size are taken from that table; D and trimming were inferred from the DNA. The sample has about 360,000 clones, about 89% seen once. The length of the CDR3 is 15 residues. The germline gives CDR1 MNHEY, CDR2 SMNVEV (reference sequence). V lost 5 bases and J 1 base, leaving 14 bases between the germline ends. Input material: PBMCs or T cells enriched from blood (not recorded which). The receptor comes from a man between 40 and 49 years old in a cohort exposed to, infected with or recovered from COVID-19 (not recorded which). This chain connects TRBV27 to TRBJ1-1; D possibly corresponds to TRBD1 (6 bases). The CDR3, as DNA: TGTGCCAGCAGTCTCAACAGGGATTGGAACACTGAAGCTTTCTTT. Translation: CASSLNRDWNTEAFF.